The 3 T cell receptor beta chains presented below share a single source sample, sequenced in a study of HIV-infected children after antiretroviral therapy interruption. Described treatment: PENTA 11 planned treatment interruption arm or continuous ART arm. A 3' RACE protocol on RNA, with unique molecular identifiers, produced the TCR library. TCRdb passed the 3' RACE reads through MiXCR, listing each CDR3 protein once. Among more than 85,000 distinct CDR3 sequences, about 7% were seen once, and the ten largest hold around 1.1%. The sample was CD45RA+ CD4+ T cells from PBMCs, pooled from several time points, taken from a donor given antiretroviral therapy, either interrupted or continuous. Subset reported: naive CD4+ CD45RA+ CD45RO- T cells. The receptors come from a pool of human donors with HIV.

This clonotype was found many times. The V and J genes are TRBV12-3 or TRBV12-4 and TRBJ2-1; TRBD1 aligns across 10 bases. The CDR3 covers 12 residues. V lost 3 bases to trimming and J lost 15 bases; unmatched junction nucleotides: 5. Here the CDR3 reads CASSFDRGLSFF. The CDR3 bases are TGTGCCAGCAGTTTCGACAGGGGGCTGTCGTTCTTC.

This clonotype showed up just a few times. The chain combines TRBV12-3 or TRBV12-4 with TRBJ2-2; 9 nucleotides match TRBD1. The CDR3 covers 15 residues. Trimming removed 7 bases from V and 6 bases from J; junction bases left unmatched: 9. CDR3 protein: CASTWNRGLAGELFF. The CDR3 region has the DNA TGTGCCAGCACCTGGAACAGGGGGCTCGCCGGGGAGCTGTTTTTT.

This clonotype was observed many times. The V call is TRBV12-3 or TRBV12-4, the J call TRBJ1-2, with D tentatively TRBD1 (5 bases). The length of the CDR3 is 13 residues. Trimming pared 7 bases from V and 8 bases from J, leaving 17 bases between. The DNA for the CDR3 is TGTGCCAGCACCTACCTGGGGCGCAGGGGCTACACCTTC. It yields the protein CASTYLGRRGYTF.